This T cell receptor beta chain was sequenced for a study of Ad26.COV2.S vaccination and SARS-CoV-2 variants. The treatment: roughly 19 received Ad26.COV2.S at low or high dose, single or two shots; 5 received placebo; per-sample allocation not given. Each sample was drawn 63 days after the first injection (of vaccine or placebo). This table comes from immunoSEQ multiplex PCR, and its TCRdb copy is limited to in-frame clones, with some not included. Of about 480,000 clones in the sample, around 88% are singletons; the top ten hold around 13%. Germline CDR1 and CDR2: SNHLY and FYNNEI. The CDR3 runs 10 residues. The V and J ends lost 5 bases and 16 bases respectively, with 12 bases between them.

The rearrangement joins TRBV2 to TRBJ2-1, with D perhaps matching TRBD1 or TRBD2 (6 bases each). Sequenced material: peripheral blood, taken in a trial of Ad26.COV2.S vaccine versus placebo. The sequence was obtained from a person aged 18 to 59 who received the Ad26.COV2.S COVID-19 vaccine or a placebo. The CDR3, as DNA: TGTGCCAGCAGTATCGACGGGGGCTTCTTC. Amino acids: CASSIDGGFF.